This TCR delta chain was recorded in a study of gamma-delta chains in newborns, infants, children. Background on the study: Microbial exposure reportedly drives polyclonal innate γδ T cell expansion after birth.

TCRdb reran clone calling via CATT on the reads. The sample holds about 4,900 delta-chain clones, roughly 3.3% seen once. The V gene's germline CDR1 is GEAIGNYY and CDR2 EKD. Trimming cost V 3 bases and J 3 bases; bases outside gene matches: 10. This CDR3 has 20 amino acids. Sequencing used blood. The rearrangement links TRDV2 to TRDJ3, with 13 positions matching TRDD3. This TCR came from a child who was a newborn, infant or young child, either healthy, febrile or measles-vaccinated (not recorded which). CDR3 sequence reads: CACDATGGYEGRWDTRQMFF. CDR3 DNA sequence: TGTGCCTGTGACGCGACTGGGGGATACGAGGGGCGCTGGGACACCCGACAGATGTTTTTC.